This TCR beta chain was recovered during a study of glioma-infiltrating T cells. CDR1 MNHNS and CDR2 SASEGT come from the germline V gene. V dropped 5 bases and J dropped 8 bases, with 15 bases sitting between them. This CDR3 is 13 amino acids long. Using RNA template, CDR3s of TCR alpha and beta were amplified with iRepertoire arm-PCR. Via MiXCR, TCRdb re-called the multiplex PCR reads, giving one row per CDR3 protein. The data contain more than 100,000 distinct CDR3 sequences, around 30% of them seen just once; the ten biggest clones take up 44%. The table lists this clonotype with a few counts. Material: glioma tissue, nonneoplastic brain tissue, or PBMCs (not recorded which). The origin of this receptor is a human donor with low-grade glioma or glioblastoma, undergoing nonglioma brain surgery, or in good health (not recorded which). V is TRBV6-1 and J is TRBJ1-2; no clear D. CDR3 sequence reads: CASSPGSFHGYTF. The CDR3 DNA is TGTGCCAGCAGTCCCGGGAGTTTCCACGGCTACACCTTC.